The rows below give T cell receptor beta chains drawn from one sample of a study of blood T cell repertoires in COVID-19. Clones were sequenced by immunoSEQ multiplex PCR, and TCRdb holds only the in-frame ones, with some missing. This sample has some 350,000 clones; around 90% occur once, and the top ten carry 5% to 8.5%. Source material: peripheral blood. Every receptor here comes from a man younger than 35 with active or convalescent COVID-19. Both conserved end residues are part of each CDR3. A D gene is named only where the DNA matches it firmly. For some rows the clone size is stated as once, few or many, or as a class when expanded; others skip it.

V gene	D gene	J gene	clone size	CDR3 DNA	CDR3 protein
TRBV10-3	TRBD2	TRBJ2-1	-	TGTGCCATCAGAGATCCGGGACTAGGGTTTGAGCAGTTCTTC	CAIRDPGLGFEQFF
TRBV4-3	TRBD1	TRBJ1-6	-	TGCGCCAGCAGCCGGACCCCGGGACAGGGTAATTCACCCCTCCACTTT	CASSRTPGQGNSPLHF
TRBV2	TRBD1	TRBJ2-5	-	TGTGCCAGCAGGACAGGGGGGGGTGAGACCCAGTACTTC	CASRTGGGETQYF
TRBV4-3	-	TRBJ2-7	-	TGCGCCAGCAGCCCCGGGCAGGGGGGAAACTACGAGCAGTACTTC	CASSPGQGGNYEQYF
TRBV27	TRBD2	TRBJ2-5	-	TGTGCCAGCAGAGGTCTAGCGGAGTCCCAAGAGACCCAGTACTTC	CASRGLAESQETQYF
TRBV6-6	-	TRBJ1-1	few	TGTGCCAGCACCAGTGGGAGCACTGAAGCTTTCTTT	CASTSGSTEAFF
TRBV27	-	TRBJ2-2	-	TGTGCCAGCATGACCACCGGAGGTGGGACCGGGGAGCTGTTTTTT	CASMTTGGGTGELFF
TRBV27	TRBD2	TRBJ2-3	-	TGTGCCAGCAAAGCGGGGGCCGGCACAGATACGCAGTATTTT	CASKAGAGTDTQYF
TRBV28	TRBD1	TRBJ2-7	-	TGTGCCAGCATCCCGGGACAGGGGGCCTACGAGCAGTACTTC	CASIPGQGAYEQYF
TRBV7-9	TRBD1	TRBJ2-5	-	TGTGCCAGCAGCTTCGGACAGGGAGCCGCCGGGGAGACCCAGTACTTC	CASSFGQGAAGETQYF
TRBV5-1	-	TRBJ1-5	-	TGCGCCAGCAGCCCCAGTGGAGGGCGAAATCAGCCCCAGCATTTT	CASSPSGGRNQPQHF
TRBV2	-	TRBJ2-6	-	TGTGCCAGCACACTTGTCGGTGAAACTGGGGCCAACGTCCTGACTTTC	CASTLVGETGANVLTF
TRBV15	TRBD1	TRBJ1-2	few	TGTGCCACCAGCCAGGACAGGGGGATCTATGGCTACACCTTC	CATSQDRGIYGYTF
TRBV28	TRBD1	TRBJ2-5	-	TGTGCCAGCAGTTTGATACAGGGGCCCGTGGGGACCCAGTACTTC	CASSLIQGPVGTQYF
TRBV6-2/TRBV6-3	-	TRBJ2-5	-	TGTGCCAGCAGTTACGGGGCTACGGAGACCCAGTACTTC	CASSYGATETQYF
TRBV28	-	TRBJ1-2	-	TGTGCCAGCAGTTCGGGCAGCGGTGGCTACACCTTC	CASSSGSGGYTF
TRBV6-2/TRBV6-3	TRBD1	TRBJ1-2	once	TGTGCCAGCAGCTCCGGGACAGGGACGGGCTACACCTTC	CASSSGTGTGYTF
TRBV27	-	TRBJ1-4	-	TGTGCCAGCGCCGGGATGTCGGAAAAACTGTTTTTT	CASAGMSEKLFF
TRBV28	-	TRBJ2-6	-	TGTGCCAGCAGTATCAGTCTCTCTGGGGCCAACGTCCTGACTTTC	CASSISLSGANVLTF
TRBV18	TRBD1	TRBJ1-4	-	TGTGCCAGCTCACCGAACACTTACAGGGGCTCCGACGAAAAACTGTTTTTT	CASSPNTYRGSDEKLFF
TRBV20-1	-	TRBJ2-5	-	TGCAGTGCTAGTGGGCGGGAGACCCAGTACTTC	CSASGRETQYF
TRBV28	TRBD2	TRBJ2-1	-	TGTGCCAGCAGCGAAGCAGCGGGACTGTACAATGAGCAGTTCTTC	CASSEAAGLYNEQFF
TRBV28	TRBD2	TRBJ2-7	-	TGTGCCAGCAGCTATTGGCCTAGCGGGACCTCATCCGAGCAGTACTTC	CASSYWPSGTSSEQYF
TRBV7-9	TRBD1	TRBJ1-1	-	TGTGCCAGCAGCTTAGAAGGGGGCGGTGGGACTGAAGCTTTCTTT	CASSLEGGGGTEAFF
TRBV4-3	-	TRBJ2-7	-	TGCGCCAGCAGCCCTCAGGGTTTTTCCTACGAGCAGTACTTC	CASSPQGFSYEQYF
TRBV7-2	-	TRBJ2-7	-	TGTGCCAGCAGCCTTCTCGGAGTCTCCGAGCAGTACTTC	CASSLLGVSEQYF
TRBV9	-	TRBJ2-7	-	TGTGCCAGCAGCGTAGGTGATAGCGGCGACGAGCAGTACTTC	CASSVGDSGDEQYF
TRBV5-1	TRBD1	TRBJ2-2	-	TGCGCCAGCAGAGTTTCCGGGACAGGGAATTCCGGGGAGCTGTTTTTT	CASRVSGTGNSGELFF
TRBV3-1/TRBV3-2	TRBD1	TRBJ1-2	-	TGTGCCAGCAACCTAGCGGTAGCCAATGGACAGGGGGGAGGCTATGGCTACACCTTC	CASNLAVANGQGGGYGYTF
TRBV11-2	-	TRBJ1-1	-	TGTGCCAGCAGCTCCTTGGGAACAGGGATGAACACTGAAGCTTTCTTT	CASSSLGTGMNTEAFF
TRBV4-1	TRBD2	TRBJ2-2	-	TGCGCCAGCAGCCAAGGGGCTAGCGGGAGGGCGGCGAACACCGGGGAGCTGTTTTTT	CASSQGASGRAANTGELFF
TRBV4-3	TRBD1	TRBJ2-7	-	TGCGCCAGCAGCCAAGATAGTAGGGGACAGGGGGCACTCGAGCAGTACTTC	CASSQDSRGQGALEQYF
TRBV5-1	-	TRBJ1-1	-	TGCGCCAGCAGCCCCGTAGCCAACGCGAACACTGAAGCTTTCTTT	CASSPVANANTEAFF
TRBV9	TRBD2	TRBJ2-3	-	TGTGCCAGCAGCGCTGGGTTAGCGGGGATCTCTAGCACAGATACGCAGTATTTT	CASSAGLAGISSTDTQYF